The 16 T cell receptor beta chains listed next were all sequenced from one sample in a study of T cell repertoires in cytomegalovirus infection. Their antigens are not known. Each CDR3 protein gets one entry after TCRdb re-called the reads with MiXCR. The sample holds 750,000 to 950,000 distinct CDR3 sequences, about 29% seen once. Sequenced here: cultured CD8+ T cells from PBMCs, sampled from culture after CMV antigen stimulation. These receptors came from a human donor in good health (CMV status not recorded). Some clones in this sample may be carry-over from other donors' samples.

The rearrangement joins TRBV20-1 to TRBJ2-7; no definite D call. The CDR3 extends over 10 amino acids. V gave up 6 bases and J gave up 5 bases, with 8 bases separating them. The germline CDR1 and CDR2 sequences are DFQATT and SNEGSKA (reference sequence). The CDR3 region is CSATDDEQYF. The CDR3 coding sequence is TGCAGTGCCACCGATGACGAGCAGTACTTC.

Worth noting for this clonotype: A junction end diverges from the germline sequence, so it may reflect a read error. V is TRBV7-8 and J is TRBJ1-3, with D hard to call. There are 10 residues in the CDR3. Per the germline V gene, CDR1 is SGHVS and CDR2 is FQNEAQ. CDR3 sequence reads: CASSLATPDF. CDR3 bases: TGTGCCAGCAGCTTAGCCACTCCGGATTTT.

This clonotype was recorded at least ten times. This chain uses TRBV7-2 with TRBJ2-7; D remains ambiguous. The CDR3 consists of 13 residues. Germline V CDR1 and CDR2: SGHTA, FQGNSA. The V end was cut by 1 base, the J end by 4 bases, with 8 bases between. CDR3: CASSLGPEYEQYF. The CDR3 DNA is TGTGCCAGCAGCTTAGGACCCGAGTACGAGCAGTACTTC.

V gene TRBV7-9 combines with J gene TRBJ2-5; TRBD1 matches at 8 bases. The germline CDR1 and CDR2 sequences are SEHNR and FQNEAQ (reference sequence). V dropped 11 bases and J dropped 5; count of bases not matched to a gene: 10. This CDR3 has 13 residues. In DNA form, the CDR3 reads TGTGCCCATCAGGGGGCGCTTCGGGAGACCCAGTACTTC. Residues: CAHQGALRETQYF.

This clonotype was counted ten times or more. This CDR3 reads CASSSTGSADTQYF. CDR3 in DNA: TGTGCCAGCAGTTCCACAGGGAGCGCAGATACGCAGTATTTT. The chain employs TRBV12-3 or TRBV12-4 and TRBJ2-3; D is possibly TRBD1 (6 bases). V lost 4 bases, J lost 4 bases, and 12 bases lay in between. The length of the CDR3 is 14 residues.

J is TRBJ2-2 and V is TRBV19, with 10 bases that match TRBD2. This CDR3 has 18 residues. V dropped 6 bases and J dropped 6; count of bases not matched to a gene: 16. Germline V CDR1 and CDR2: LNHDA, SQIVND (reference sequence). The CDR3 DNA is TGTGCCAGTAGCAACCCAGGGGCTAGCGGGGGTCTGGCCGGGGAGCTGTTTTTT. Its translation: CASSNPGASGGLAGELFF. Variable domain in full (rest from reference TRBV19 and TRBJ2-2): DGGITQSPKYLFRKEGQNVTLSCEQNLNHDAMYWYRQDPGQGLRLIYYSQIVNDFQKGDIAEGYSVSREKKESFPLTVTSAQKNPTAFYLCASSNPGASGGLAGELFFGEGSRLTVL.

This clonotype was seen a few times. The gene calls are TRBV28 and TRBJ1-1; D ambiguous. The length of the CDR3 is 14 residues. V was shortened by 8 bases and J by 0 bases, with 13 bases between the two germline ends. Germline V lookup: CDR1 MDHEN, CDR2 SYDVKM. CDR3 region: CASAHAGMNTEAFF. CDR3 DNA: TGTGCCAGCGCCCATGCAGGCATGAACACTGAAGCTTTCTTT.

This clonotype has only a few counts. This rearrangement joins TRBV12-3 or TRBV12-4 to TRBJ1-2; 7 positions match TRBD1. With 8 bases clipped from V and 4 bases from J, the junction kept 13 bases outside the gene matches. This CDR3 comprises 15 residues. The CDR3 DNA is TGTGCCAGCTCTGGGACAGCGAATACCGGCTATGGCTACACCTTC. This encodes CASSGTANTGYGYTF.

This clonotype was recorded a few times. The chain links TRBV7-8 to TRBJ2-5; 10 bases map to TRBD1. The CDR3 runs to 14 residues. V shed 5 bases, J shed 3 bases, and the junction held 3 bases outside the gene matches. The germline V gene has CDR1 SGHVS and CDR2 FQNEAQ. CDR3 residues: CASSIGTGEETQYF. The CDR3, as DNA: TGTGCCAGCAGCATCGGGACAGGGGAAGAGACCCAGTACTTC.

The chain carries TRBV6-2 or TRBV6-3 and TRBJ1-1; D remains ambiguous. The CDR3 is 12 amino acids. Trimming removed 6 bases at V and 2 bases at J, with 7 bases between. From germline, CDR1 is MNHEY and CDR2 SVGEGT. The CDR3 sequence: CASSQFNTEAFF. The CDR3 nucleotides read TGTGCCAGCAGCCAGTTTAACACTGAAGCTTTCTTT.

The chain combines TRBV7-9 with TRBJ2-2; D unclear. CDR3 size: 17 residues. CDR1 SEHNR and CDR2 FQNEAQ come from the germline V gene (reference sequence). The V and J ends lost 7 bases and 6 bases respectively, with 24 bases between them. The CDR3 protein is CASTFSPSKRSAGELFF. CDR3 coding DNA: TGTGCCAGCACCTTTTCCCCCTCTAAACGGTCGGCCGGGGAGCTGTTTTTT.

CDR3 amino acids: CASSYLVTSGGETSTDTQYF. The CDR3 region has the DNA TGTGCCAGCAGTTACTTAGTCACTAGCGGGGGCGAGACTAGCACAGATACGCAGTATTTT. This chain uses TRBV6-6 with TRBJ2-3; TRBD2 matches at 11 bases. The CDR3 covers 20 residues. CDR1 and CDR2 from the germline V gene are MNHNY and SVGAGI (reference sequence). V dropped 1 base and J dropped 0; count of bases not matched to a gene: 12.

This clonotype was observed many times. This rearrangement joins TRBV7-6 to TRBJ2-7; no definite D call. Per the germline V gene, CDR1 is SGHVS and CDR2 is FNYEAQ. V gave up 5 bases and J gave up 3 bases, with 11 bases separating them. This CDR3 contains 13 residues. The DNA of the CDR3 is TGTGCCAGCAGCCCTTCGGCCTTCTACGAGCAGTACTTC. Amino acids: CASSPSAFYEQYF. The entire variable domain, with the rest obtained from reference TRBV7-6 and TRBJ2-7, is as follows: GAGVSQSPRYKVTKRGQDVALRCDPISGHVSLYWYRQALGQGPEFLTYFNYEAQQDKSGLPNDRFSAERPEGSISTLTIQRTEQRDSAMYRCASSPSAFYEQYFGPGTRLTVT.

The V call is TRBV5-5, the J call TRBJ2-2, with 8 bases fitting TRBD2. This CDR3 is 14 amino acids long. The junction had 3 bases not matched to a gene; V was cut back by 0 bases and J by 8 bases. Germline V CDR1 and CDR2: SGHKS, YYEKEE (reference sequence). The CDR3 is CASSLESSGGELFF. CDR3 DNA sequence: TGTGCCAGCAGCTTGGAGTCTAGCGGGGGGGAGCTGTTTTTT.

This clonotype showed up many times. The chain joins TRBV7-6 to TRBJ2-1; no firm D call. Trimming stripped 2 bases from V and 1 base from J, with 9 bases between. Per germline, CDR1 SGHVS and CDR2 FNYEAQ. The CDR3 has 15 residues. The CDR3 nucleotides are TGTGCCAGCAGCTTAAAAGGACCATCCTACAATGAGCAGTTCTTC. The encoded protein is CASSLKGPSYNEQFF.

This sequence joins TRBV11-1 and TRBJ2-7; TRBD2 might be the D (6 bases). CDR1 and CDR2 (germline): SGHAT, FQDESV (reference sequence). The CDR3 totals 13 residues. The germline V and J ends were trimmed by 6 bases and 5 bases, with 14 bases remaining between them. CDR3: CASSRGGADEQYV. The CDR3 DNA reads as TGTGCCAGCAGTCGGGGAGGCGCAGACGAGCAGTACGTC.